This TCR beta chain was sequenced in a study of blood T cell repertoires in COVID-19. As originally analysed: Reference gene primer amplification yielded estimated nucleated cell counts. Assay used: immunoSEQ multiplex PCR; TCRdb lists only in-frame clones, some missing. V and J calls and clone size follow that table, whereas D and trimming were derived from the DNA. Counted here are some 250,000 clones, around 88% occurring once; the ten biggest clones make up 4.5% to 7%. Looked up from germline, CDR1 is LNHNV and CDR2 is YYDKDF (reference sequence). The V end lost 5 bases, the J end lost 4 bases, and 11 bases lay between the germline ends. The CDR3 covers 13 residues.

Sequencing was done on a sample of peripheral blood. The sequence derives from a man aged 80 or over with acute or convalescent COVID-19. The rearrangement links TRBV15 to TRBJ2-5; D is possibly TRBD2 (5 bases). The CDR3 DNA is TGTGCCACCAGCCTCGGGGTGCGAGAGACCCAGTACTTC. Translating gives CATSLGVRETQYF.